This T cell receptor (beta chain) emerged from a study of T cell responses to AZD1222 COVID-19 vaccine. Points from the study as a whole: At baseline, seropositivity was found in only a handful of AZD1222 recipients. Close to half of all spike-specific TCRs reportedly target regions of the variants that are unmutated. It should be noted that donors were predominantly white British and more often female, and clonal diversity was possibly underestimated.

Here immunoSEQ multiplex PCR was the method, and the copy in TCRdb shows in-frame clones only, minus some. The sample includes some 98,000 clones, roughly 84% of them seen just once. Comments on this clone: What it binds is not known.

Second doses at about 4 or about 12 weeks were pooled. The CDR3 has 18 residues. The clonotype comes from an adult who received the AZD1222 COVID-19 vaccine. V usage is TRBV1 and J usage is TRBJ1-5; the table names TRBD1, a call not compared with the DNA. TRBV1 is reported as a pseudogene. The sample consisted of peripheral blood, taken 28 days after the second AZD1222 dose. The CDR3 DNA reads as TGCACCAGCAGCCAATGGGGACAGGAGAGGGGAAGCAATCAGCCCCAGCATTTT. Its protein product is CTSSQWGQERGSNQPQHF.